A single sample is the source of the 22 T cell receptor beta chains below, sequenced in a study of T cell repertoires in cytomegalovirus infection. In TCRdb, the reads were re-called with MiXCR into one record per CDR3 protein. The data contain fewer than 350,000 distinct CDR3 sequences, about 29% of them seen just once; the ten biggest clones take up around 20%. These receptors lack a known antigen. Sequenced material: cultured PBMCs, taken from culture after CMV antigen stimulation. These TCRs come from a human donor in good health (CMV status not recorded). Some clones in this sample may be carry-over from other donors' samples.

CDR3 sequence reads: CASRQVNYGYTF. The CDR3 region has the DNA TGTGCCAGCAGGCAGGTGAACTATGGCTACACCTTC. The V gene is TRBV28, the J gene TRBJ1-2; D remains ambiguous. CDR3 length: 12 amino acids. V was trimmed by 6 bases and J by 2 bases, leaving 7 bases between them. Germline values: CDR1 MDHEN, CDR2 SYDVKM.

This chain joins TRBV18 and TRBJ1-5, with 12 bases matching TRBD1. Germline V gene sequence: CDR1 KGHSH, CDR2 LQKENI. The CDR3 is 17 residues long. V was pared by 3 bases and J by 5 bases, with 8 bases of the junction left unmatched. CDR3 loop: CASSPIHGTGGDQPQHF. DNA for the CDR3: TGTGCCAGCTCACCCATTCATGGGACAGGGGGCGATCAGCCCCAGCATTTT.

V gene TRBV28 combines with J gene TRBJ1-1; D ambiguous. The CDR3 spans 13 residues. Per the germline V gene, CDR1 is MDHEN and CDR2 is SYDVKM. Trimming removed 2 bases from V and 4 bases from J, with 8 bases in between. This CDR3 reads CASSLLEGTEAFF. The CDR3 bases are TGTGCCAGCAGTTTACTAGAAGGCACTGAAGCTTTCTTT.

The chain employs TRBV12-3 or TRBV12-4 and TRBJ1-4, with D maybe TRBD1 (6 bases). The CDR3 runs to 14 residues. Trimming took off 4 bases at V and 7 bases at J, with 13 bases between the two ends. CDR3 in DNA: TGTGCCAGCAGTTCTCCCGGACAGCTTGAAAAACTGTTTTTT. It specifies CASSSPGQLEKLFF.

As DNA, the CDR3 is TGTGCCAGCAGCTTAGATAAATTTCCGGGACTAGTGTCCTACGAGCAGTACGTC. The encoded protein is CASSLDKFPGLVSYEQYV. V usage is TRBV11-2 and J usage is TRBJ2-7; 8 bases align to TRBD2. V gave up 0 bases and J gave up 1 base; unmatched junction bases: 11. The length of the CDR3 is 18 residues. In germline, CDR1 is SGHAT, CDR2 FQNNGV.

This clonotype was detected only a few times. This chain connects TRBV7-9 to TRBJ2-5; the D is unclear. Trimming took 2 bases from V and 2 from J, leaving 6 bases between them. The germline V gene has CDR1 SEHNR and CDR2 FQNEAQ (reference sequence). The length of the CDR3 is 13 residues. CDR3 loop: CASSLLQQETQYF. CDR3 sequence (DNA): TGTGCCAGCAGCTTACTACAGCAAGAGACCCAGTACTTC.

The rearrangement links TRBV19 to TRBJ2-5; a weak D match, TRBD2 (5 bases). The CDR3 sequence is 13 residues long. The V gene lost 7 bases and the J gene lost 2 bases, with 11 bases spanning the gap. In germline, CDR1 is LNHDA, CDR2 SQIVND (reference sequence). CDR3 nucleotides: TGTGCCAGTAATTCACGAGGGCAAGAGACCCAGTACTTC. This sequence encodes CASNSRGQETQYF. The full variable domain, completed using reference TRBV19 and TRBJ2-5, is DGGITQSPKYLFRKEGQNVTLSCEQNLNHDAMYWYRQDPGQGLRLIYYSQIVNDFQKGDIAEGYSVSREKKESFPLTVTSAQKNPTAFYLCASNSRGQETQYFGPGTRLLVL.

This clonotype was seen only a few times. This chain joins TRBV5-4 and TRBJ1-4; 9 nucleotides match TRBD1. CDR1 and CDR2 from the germline V gene are SGHNT and YYREEE (reference sequence). The CDR3 sequence is 14 residues long. The V gene end was trimmed by 4 bases and the J gene end by 3 bases; junction bases not matched to a gene: 1. The chain's CDR3 is CASSRDRANEKLFF. CDR3 in DNA: TGTGCCAGCAGCCGGGACAGGGCTAATGAAAAACTGTTTTTT.

A few counts support this clonotype. V gene TRBV18 combines with J gene TRBJ2-7, with TRBD1 matching 7 bases. Losses at the gene ends were 0 bases for V and 3 bases for J; bases not matched to a gene: 2. The germline V gene has CDR1 KGHSH and CDR2 LQKENI. This CDR3 spans 14 amino acids. The CDR3 reads CASSPPDRYYEQYF. The CDR3, as DNA: TGTGCCAGCTCACCACCGGACAGGTACTACGAGCAGTACTTC.

This clonotype was recorded a few times. V gene TRBV9 combines with J gene TRBJ2-1; D is uncertain. The CDR3 has 15 amino acids. V was trimmed by 2 bases and J by 1 base, leaving 10 bases between them. The germline V gene has CDR1 SGDLS and CDR2 YYNGEE. The DNA for the CDR3 is TGTGCCAGCAGCGTGGGGTTCCATTCCTACAATGAGCAGTTCTTC. Residues: CASSVGFHSYNEQFF. Supplemented by reference TRBV9 and TRBJ2-1, the full variable domain reads DSGVTQTPKHLITATGQRVTLRCSPRSGDLSVYWYQQSLDQGLQFLIQYYNGEERAKGNILERFSAQQFPDLHSELNLSSLELGDSALYFCASSVGFHSYNEQFFGPGTRLTVL.

With respect to this clonotype: A much larger clone is a single base away; this may be a read error. This chain links TRBV7-2 with TRBJ2-1; 12 nucleotides line up with TRBD2. The CDR3 has 14 amino acids. J was trimmed by 9 bases and V by 7 bases; bases with no gene match: 7. The germline gives CDR1 SGHTA, CDR2 FQGNSA. The CDR3 coding sequence is TGTGCCAGCAACCCTAGCGGGGGGGCGGGTGAGCAGTTCTTC. Amino acid sequence: CASNPSGGAGEQFF.

The chain uses TRBV28 and TRBJ2-5, with D perhaps TRBD2 (5 bases). CDR1 is MDHEN and CDR2 is SYDVKM in the germline V gene. This CDR3 has 13 amino acids. Trimming stripped 5 bases from V and 2 bases from J, with 9 bases between. The CDR3 DNA sequence: TGTGCCAGCAGTAACCGGGAACAAGAGACCCAGTACTTC. Amino acids: CASSNREQETQYF. The whole variable domain, filled in from reference TRBV28 and TRBJ2-5, reads DVKVTQSSRYLVKRTGEKVFLECVQDMDHENMFWYRQDPGLGLRLIYFSYDVKMKEKGDIPEGYSVSREKKERFSLILESASTNQTSMYLCASSNREQETQYFGPGTRLLVL.

The chain couples TRBV3-1 to TRBJ1-2, with TRBD1 matching 8 bases. Germline CDR1 is LGHDT and CDR2 is YNNKEL (reference sequence). This CDR3 has 14 residues. The V segment lost 5 bases and the J segment 7 bases; nucleotides outside the gene matches: 9. In DNA, the CDR3 is TGTGCCAGCAGCGCCCGTGGGACAGGCCCTGGCTACACCTTC. Protein: CASSARGTGPGYTF. The variable domain in full, with the rest retrieved from reference TRBV3-1 and TRBJ1-2, is DTAVSQTPKYLVTQMGNDKSIKCEQNLGHDTMYWYKQDSKKFLKIMFSYNNKELIINETVPNRFSPKSPDKAHLNLHINSLELGDSAVYFCASSARGTGPGYTFGSGTRLTVV.

The rearrangement links TRBV11-3 to TRBJ2-2; 8 bases map to TRBD2. J was trimmed by 4 bases and V by 0 bases; bases with no gene match: 10. The CDR3 has 18 amino acids. CDR1 is SGHNT, CDR2 YENEEA, per germline. The CDR3 DNA is TGTGCCAGCAGCTTAGAGTTCCCGGGAGGGCCTAGCACCGGGGAGCTGTTTTTT. Its translation is CASSLEFPGGPSTGELFF.

This clonotype appeared a few times. The genes are TRBV6-1 and TRBJ2-7; the D gene is possibly TRBD1 (6 bases). Between the trimmed V and J ends, which lost 0 bases and 5 bases, there was a span of 17 bases. This CDR3 is 16 amino acids long. From germline, CDR1 is MNHNS and CDR2 SASEGT. CDR3 nucleotide sequence: TGTGCCAGCAGTGAAGCGTCCCCAAAACAGGGCCACGAGCAGTACTTC. Its translation: CASSEASPKQGHEQYF.

This clonotype appeared many times. The chain joins TRBV24-1 to TRBJ2-3; 10 bases fit TRBD1. CDR1 and CDR2 (germline): KGHDR, SFDVKD. V lost 7 bases to trimming and J lost 4 bases; unmatched junction nucleotides: 13. The CDR3 length is 17 residues. CDR3 amino acids: CATSPDRGRRDSDTQYF. In nucleotides, the CDR3 is TGTGCCACCAGCCCCGACAGGGGGCGCCGAGATTCAGATACGCAGTATTTT.

The V call is TRBV10-3, the J call TRBJ1-6, with TRBD1 matching over 11 bases. The CDR3 length is 14 residues. From germline, CDR1 is ENHRY and CDR2 SYGVKD. V lost 6 bases, J lost 8 bases, and 3 bases stayed unmatched. The DNA of the CDR3 is TGTGCCATCAGAAGGGACAGGGGGGATTCACCCCTCCACTTT. Its translation is CAIRRDRGDSPLHF.

There are a few counts of this clonotype. The rearrangement links TRBV6-5 to TRBJ2-7; 9 nucleotides align to TRBD1. The CDR3 is made up of 15 amino acids. Germline V gene sequence: CDR1 MNHEY, CDR2 SVGAGI. Trimming removed 9 bases from V and 3 bases from J; junction bases left unmatched: 12. The CDR3 DNA is TGTGCCAGTAACACGGGACAGGGACTACTCTACGAGCAGTACTTC. The encoded protein is CASNTGQGLLYEQYF.

This clonotype came up a few times. V usage is TRBV30 and J usage is TRBJ2-1; weak D call: TRBD2 (7 bases). V was pared by 4 bases and J by 10 bases, with 17 bases between. The germline V gene encodes CDR1 GTSNPN and CDR2 SVGIG (reference sequence). This CDR3 has 13 residues. Here the CDR3 reads CAWTRIGGVEQFF. CDR3 coding DNA: TGTGCCTGGACCCGTATAGGGGGGGTAGAGCAGTTCTTC.

On this clonotype: A read error may produce the germline difference seen at one junction end. V gene TRBV6-4 combines with J gene TRBJ1-2; TRBD1 aligns across 10 bases. Germline V gene sequence: CDR1 MRHNA, CDR2 SNTAGT. This CDR3 contains 18 residues. The CDR3 DNA is TGTGCCAGCAGTGACCCTCTAATTTTGGGACAGGGGCCCTTAGAAGCCTCCTTC. Protein sequence: CASSDPLILGQGPLEASF.

The sample holds a few counts of this clonotype. The chain carries TRBV6-1 and TRBJ1-2; D uncertain. There are 13 residues in the CDR3. Germline V gene data show CDR1 as MNHNS and CDR2 as SASEGT. Trimming pared 5 bases from V and 4 bases from J, leaving 11 bases between. The CDR3 here is CASSLTAIYGYTF. CDR3 bases: TGTGCCAGCAGTTTAACAGCGATCTATGGCTACACCTTC.

V gene TRBV7-6 combines with J gene TRBJ2-3, with 9 bases lining up with TRBD2. Germline values: CDR1 SGHVS, CDR2 FNYEAQ. Trimming cost V 5 bases and J 1 base; bases outside gene matches: 7. CDR3 length: 16 amino acids. The CDR3 is CASSLTSGDRTDTQYF. The CDR3 DNA sequence: TGTGCCAGCAGCCTGACTAGCGGAGACCGCACAGATACGCAGTATTTT.